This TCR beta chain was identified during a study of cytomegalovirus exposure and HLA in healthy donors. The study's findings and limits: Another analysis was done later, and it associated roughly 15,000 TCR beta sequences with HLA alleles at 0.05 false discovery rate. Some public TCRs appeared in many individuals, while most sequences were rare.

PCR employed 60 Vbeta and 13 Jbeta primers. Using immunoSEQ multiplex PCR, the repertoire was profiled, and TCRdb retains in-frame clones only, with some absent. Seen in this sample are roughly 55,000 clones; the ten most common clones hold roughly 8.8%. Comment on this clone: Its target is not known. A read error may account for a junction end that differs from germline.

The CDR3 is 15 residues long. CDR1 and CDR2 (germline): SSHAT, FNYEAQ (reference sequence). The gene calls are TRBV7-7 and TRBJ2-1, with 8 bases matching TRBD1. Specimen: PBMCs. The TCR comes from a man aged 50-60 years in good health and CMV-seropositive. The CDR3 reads CASSSGQGSDNEQFF. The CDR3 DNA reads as TGTGCTAGCAGCTCCGGACAGGGTAGCGACAATGAGCAGTTCTTC.